Given below is one T cell receptor (beta chain) in context. This CDR3 is 15 amino acids long. Per germline, CDR1 KGHDR and CDR2 SFDVKD. V lost 5 bases, J lost 9 bases, and 20 bases lay in between. In the study's own analysis: Amplifying reference gene primers gave estimates of nucleated cell counts. TCRdb's copy holds only in-frame clones and misses some; the assay was immunoSEQ multiplex PCR. The D gene and trimming were derived from the DNA, and the V and J assignments and clone size from that table. The table includes approximately 290,000 clones, around 91% detected once. These data come from a study of blood T cell repertoires in COVID-19. Study at large: There were acute and convalescent COVID-19 samples, and they came from the United States, Italy and Spain. Sources were T cells, B-cell-depleted T cells, or PBMCs; the material itself was cDNA or gDNA.

This clonotype was obtained from a woman aged 55-70 years with acute or convalescent COVID-19. Sequencing was carried out using peripheral blood. This rearrangement joins TRBV24-1 to TRBJ2-3; a possible D gene is TRBD1 (6 bases). The CDR3 sequence: CATSVWGPDMRTQYF. The CDR3 DNA is TGTGCCACCAGTGTTTGGGGGCCGGATATGAGGACGCAGTATTTT.